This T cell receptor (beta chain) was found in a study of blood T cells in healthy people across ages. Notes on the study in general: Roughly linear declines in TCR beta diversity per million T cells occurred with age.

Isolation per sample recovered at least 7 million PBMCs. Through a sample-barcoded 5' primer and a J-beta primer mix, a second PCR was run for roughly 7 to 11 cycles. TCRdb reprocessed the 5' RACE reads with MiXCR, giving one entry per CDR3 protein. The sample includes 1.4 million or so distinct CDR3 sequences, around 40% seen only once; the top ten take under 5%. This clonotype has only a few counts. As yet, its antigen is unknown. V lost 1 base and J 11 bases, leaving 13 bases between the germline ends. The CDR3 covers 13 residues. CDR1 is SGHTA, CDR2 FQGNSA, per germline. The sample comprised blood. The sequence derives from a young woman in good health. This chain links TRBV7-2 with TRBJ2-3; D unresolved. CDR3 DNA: TGTGCCAGCAGCTTAGTTCAGAAGTCTCAGCAGTATTTT. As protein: CASSLVQKSQQYF.